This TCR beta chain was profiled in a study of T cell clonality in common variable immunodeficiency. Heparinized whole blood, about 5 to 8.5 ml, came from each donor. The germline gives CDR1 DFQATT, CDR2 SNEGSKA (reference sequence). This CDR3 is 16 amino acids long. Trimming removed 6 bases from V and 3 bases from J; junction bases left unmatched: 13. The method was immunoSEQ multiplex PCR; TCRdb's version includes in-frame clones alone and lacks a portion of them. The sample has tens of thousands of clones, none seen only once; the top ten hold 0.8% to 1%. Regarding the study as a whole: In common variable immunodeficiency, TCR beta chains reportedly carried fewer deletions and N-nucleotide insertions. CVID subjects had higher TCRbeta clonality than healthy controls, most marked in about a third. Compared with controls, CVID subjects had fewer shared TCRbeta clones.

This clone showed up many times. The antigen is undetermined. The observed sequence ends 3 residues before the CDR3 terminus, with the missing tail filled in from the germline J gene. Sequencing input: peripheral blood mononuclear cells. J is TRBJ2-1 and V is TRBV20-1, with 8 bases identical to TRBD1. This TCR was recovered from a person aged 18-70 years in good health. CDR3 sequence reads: CSALGTGSFIYNEQFF. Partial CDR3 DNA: TGCAGTGCCCTCGGGACAGGATCCTTTATCTACAATGAG.